The source of this TCR beta chain is a study of T cells in women clearing cervical HPV infection (dated by TCRdb to between 2017 and 2018). With regard to the full study: The cases were some 27 women with histologically confirmed HPV16-related CIN3 or worse, and 2 of these cases were invasive cancers. Controls were 25 or so women whose single incident HPV16 infection cleared within 12 months without precancer or cancer developing. Blood from cases was collected at the visit where the lesion was first found, while blood from controls was collected once the infection could no longer be detected. For cases, the median interval between lesion detection and blood sampling was around 150 days, with an interquartile range of about 85 to 220 days. Because only a few women had HLA typing data, the possibility that HLA type acted as a confounder could not be ruled out. An exploratory proof-of-principle case-control study, nested within the Guanacaste HPV Natural History Study in Costa Rica, was conducted to compare TCR repertoires across cervical HPV16 outcomes. Cases and controls were matched on age within five years and on year of sample collection. Cases had a median age of almost 35 years and controls had a median age of 38, with no significant differences in baseline characteristics. In the parent cohort, more than 8,500 women aged 18 or older were enrolled in Guanacaste, Costa Rica, during about 1993 to 1995 and then followed for under 9 years. Quality controls consisted of five blinded duplicates per group, for a total of approximately 60 samples made up of some 50 participants and about ten replicates. Results the study describes overall, beyond this receptor: By combining richness with V gene abundances, random forest classifiers separated cases from controls with an estimated AUC of roughly 0.8. TRBV6-7 relative abundance was lower in cases than in controls (roughly 0.12% versus 0.15%; Bonferroni P = 0.0008). CIN3+ cases had significantly higher TCR repertoire richness than controls across sequencing depths, but evenness did not differ between the groups. Because the number of T cells in each sample was unknown, differences in richness could reflect differing T-cell content rather than repertoire biology. The cross-sectional design could not show whether associations preceded infection or resulted from it; effector/memory subsets and HPV-specific T cells were not isolated.

Every participant had a single incident cervical HPV16 infection, and women with prevalent HPV16 infections were excluded. Cervical HPV DNA was detected with MY09/MY11 PCR, and genotyping was done by dot-blot hybridization. Around 16 mL of heparinized blood was centrifuged, after which the buffy coat was aliquoted, frozen at -30 degrees C, and then stored at -80 degrees C. Genomic DNA was extracted from buffy coat specimens using QIAGEN kits. TCR beta CDR3 regions were amplified by multiplex PCR from an average of about 1,300 ng genomic DNA per sample using the immunoSEQ assay. Primer bias was corrected in the assay by using a complete synthetic TCR repertoire to establish an amplification baseline. Amplicons were sequenced on the Illumina platform. On the authors' methods: Sequence errors were corrected by clustering with frequency ratios and a modified nearest-neighbor algorithm, and the sequences were then analyzed in the immunoSEQ Analyzer using IMGT gene definitions. At each rarefaction depth, TCR richness and evenness were averaged across 20 rarefaction repeats, and any sample with fewer sequences than the depth was left out. V, D and J gene relative abundances were compared between groups with Wilcoxon rank sum tests, applying FDR correction. In the blinded duplicates, the intraclass correlation was around 96% for TCR richness and averaged around 78% across 65 to 85 gene segments. TCRdb holds this immuneACCESS table with in-frame rearrangements only. Some clones are missing; in checked studies, unresolved V genes explain under half, and the rest has no known cause. V and J calls and clone size are given by that table; D and trimming were obtained from the DNA. The sample table records approximately 39,000 clones. About 1.8% of the sample is held by the ten biggest clonotypes.

Of note for this clone: Its antigen is not yet known. The observed sequence ends 3 residues before the CDR3 terminus, with the missing tail filled in from the germline J gene.

The germline V gene sets CDR1 to SQVTM and CDR2 to ANQGSEA. Inclusive of the bounding cysteine and phenylalanine, the CDR3 is 14 residues long. Shown are 33 bases from within the CDR3, in frame from base 1. This TCR derives from a woman between 18 and 69 years old with a cervical HPV16 infection that either progressed to CIN3+ or cleared (not recorded which). Rearrangement joined TRBV29-1 to TRBJ2-4, with TRBD1 tentatively as D gene (6 bases match). Sequenced material: blood buffy coat. The CDR3 is CSVGLDRANYGQYF. The sequenced part of the CDR3 DNA is TGCAGCGTTGGGCTGGACAGAGCTAACTATGGT.